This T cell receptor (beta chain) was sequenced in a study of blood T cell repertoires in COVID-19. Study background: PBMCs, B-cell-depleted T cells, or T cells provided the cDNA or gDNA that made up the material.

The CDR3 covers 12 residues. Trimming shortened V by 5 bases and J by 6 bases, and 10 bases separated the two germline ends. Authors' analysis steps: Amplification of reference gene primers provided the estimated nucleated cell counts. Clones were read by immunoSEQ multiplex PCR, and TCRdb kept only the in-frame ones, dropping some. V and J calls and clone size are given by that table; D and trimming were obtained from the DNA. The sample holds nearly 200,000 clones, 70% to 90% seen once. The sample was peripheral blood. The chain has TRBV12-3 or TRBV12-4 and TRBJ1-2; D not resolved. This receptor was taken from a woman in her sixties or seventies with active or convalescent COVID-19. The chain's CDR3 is CASSPFGDGYTF. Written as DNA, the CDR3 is TGTGCCAGCAGTCCCTTCGGGGATGGCTACACCTTC.